This T cell receptor beta chain came from a study of blood T cells in healthy people across ages. Study-wide points: Researchers report that TCR beta diversity correlated strongly with naive T cell percentage.

For this clonotype: Its antigen is unknown. A much larger clonotype is one base distant, so this may be a read error.

Each of the donors had approximately 10 milliliters of peripheral blood drawn into EDTA-treated Vacutainer tubes. It was with a sample-barcoded 5' primer and a J-beta primer mix that a second PCR of about 6 to 12 cycles was run. Via MiXCR, TCRdb re-called the 5' RACE reads, giving one row per CDR3 protein. The sample holds around 1,500,000 distinct CDR3 sequences, 28% seen once. CDR1 is WSHSY and CDR2 is SAAADI in the germline V gene. The CDR3 extends over 13 amino acids. The germline V and J ends were trimmed by 6 bases and 10 bases, with 16 bases remaining between them. This TCR was sampled from a woman aged 25 to 39 in good health. The rearrangement uses TRBV10-2 and TRBJ2-1; D possibly corresponds to TRBD2 (6 bases). What was sequenced was blood. CDR3 nucleotides: TGCGCCAGCAGGGAGATGTTAGGAGGGGAGCAGTTCTTC. It translates to CASREMLGGEQFF.